This T cell receptor beta chain was profiled in a study of OX40 agonist ivuxolimab in advanced cancers. Across the whole study: Partial response was recorded in three patients: one hepatocellular carcinoma and two cutaneous melanoma cases. The study, taken as a whole, reports: With doses of 0.1-3.0 mg/kg, partial responders showed among the lowest clonal expansion. Within 6 weeks, CD4+ and CD8+ blood T cells expanded clonally at 0.1 to 3.0 mg/kg. Undetermined was the antigen specificity of the expanded peripheral T cells.

About this clone itself: The antigen is unknown.

Germline assignment: CDR1 SGHDT and CDR2 YYEEEE. The CDR3 spans 17 residues. V was clipped by 0 bases and J by 1 base, with 14 bases between them. Here immunoSEQ multiplex PCR was the method, and the copy in TCRdb shows in-frame clones only, minus some. The data show about 80,000 clones, with 90% to 95% seen just once and approximately 11% held by the top ten. This chain connects TRBV5-6 to TRBJ2-1; D remains unclear. Here the sequenced sample was CD4+ or CD8+ T cells sorted from blood, taken in a trial of the OX40 agonist ivuxolimab. The clonotype was recovered from an adult with an advanced solid tumor such as melanoma, head and neck, liver or kidney cancer. CDR3 residues: CASSLGLFKVSYNEQFF. The CDR3 region has the DNA TGTGCCAGCAGCTTGGGACTCTTTAAAGTGTCCTACAATGAGCAGTTCTTC.